This TCR beta chain was observed in a study of beta chain features in type 1 diabetes. This clone was detected many times. Every bit of the isolated RNA underwent reverse transcription, so sequencing read expressed TCRB transcripts. The method was immunoSEQ multiplex PCR; TCRdb's version includes in-frame clones alone and lacks a portion of them. This table has 250,000 to 350,000 clones, around 13% appearing once. Sorted CD4+ subsets: naive, central memory, regulatory, stem cell-like memory (CD45RO/CCR7/CD25/CD127/CD95/CD27 panel). V was shortened by 3 bases and J by 7 bases, with 13 bases between the two germline ends. CDR3 length: 14 residues. CDR1 and CDR2 from the germline V gene are LNHDA and SQIVND (reference sequence).

The chain joins TRBV19 to TRBJ1-5; D possibly corresponds to TRBD1 (5 bases). Input material: central memory CD4+ T cells from blood. The TCR was taken from a man aged 25-45 years in good health. The CDR3 protein is CASSMRQGGQPQHF. The CDR3 coding sequence is TGTGCCAGTAGTATGCGGCAGGGAGGCCAGCCCCAGCATTTT.